This T cell receptor beta chain was recorded in a study of CD8+ T cells in alopecia areata. Study-level results: Affected scalp, especially in alopecia totalis/universalis, had a higher clonality than normal scalp did. Among the cells sequenced in scalp samples are also the resident alphabeta T cells of normal skin.

RNA was isolated and reverse transcribed to cDNA, the sequencing template. Sequencing used immunoSEQ multiplex PCR; TCRdb keeps in-frame clones, though not all of them. The sample carries 50,000 to 65,000 clones, 46% recorded once. Germline V gene sequence: CDR1 SEHNR, CDR2 FQNEAQ (reference sequence). Trimming removed 5 bases at V and 6 bases at J, with 17 bases between. The CDR3 has 14 amino acids. Worth noting for this clone: Its target is unknown.

Noted treatment: oral pan-JAK inhibitor, 5-10 mg twice daily. Sorted populations comprised CD4+ and CD8+ T cells obtained from PBMCs. The chain combines TRBV7-9 with TRBJ2-7; possibly TRBD2 for D (5 bases). The TCR originated in a human donor with alopecia areata. The specimen comprised CD8+ T cells sorted from blood, sampled around week 37, from a patient treated with tofacitinib. The CDR3 coding sequence is TGTGCCAGCAGCCCCCAGATAAGCGGCGGCGAGCAGTACTTC. Protein: CASSPQISGGEQYF. Full variable domain (rest looked up from reference TRBV7-9 and TRBJ2-7): DTGVSQNPRHKITKRGQNVTFRCDPISEHNRLYWYRQTLGQGPEFLTYFQNEAQLEKSRLLSDRFSAERPKGSFSTLEIQRTEQGDSAMYLCASSPQISGGEQYFGPGTRLTVT.